The clone carrying this TCR beta chain came up a few times. Trimming removed 2 bases at V and 3 bases at J, with 8 bases between. Germline V gene sequence: CDR1 ENHRY, CDR2 SYGVKD. The CDR3 sequence is 13 residues long. The data were obtained in a study of blood T cell repertoires in COVID-19. The protocol was immunoSEQ multiplex PCR, while the TCRdb copy is restricted to in-frame clones and leaves out a portion. The sample has around 470,000 clones, about 90% seen once. The sequenced material came from PBMCs or T cells enriched from blood (not recorded which). This receptor was obtained from a man aged 18-30 years who had recovered from COVID-19. This rearrangement joins TRBV10-3 to TRBJ2-7; no clear D gene. The CDR3 nucleotides are TGTGCCATCAGTGAGGGCCCAGACTACGAGCAGTACTTC. This translates into CAISEGPDYEQYF.